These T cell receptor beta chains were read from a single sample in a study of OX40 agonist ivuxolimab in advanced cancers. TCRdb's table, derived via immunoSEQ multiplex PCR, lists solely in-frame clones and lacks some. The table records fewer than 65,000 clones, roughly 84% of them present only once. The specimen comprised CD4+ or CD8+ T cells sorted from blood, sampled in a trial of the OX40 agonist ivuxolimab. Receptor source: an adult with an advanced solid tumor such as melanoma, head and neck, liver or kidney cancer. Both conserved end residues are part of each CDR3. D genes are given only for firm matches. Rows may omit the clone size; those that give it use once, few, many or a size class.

CDR3aa: CASSLVGGGVGELFF; CDR3nt: TGTGCCAGCAGCTTAGTCGGGGGAGGAGTCGGGGAGCTGTTTTTT; d_gene: .; v_gene: TRBV7-2; j_gene: TRBJ2-2; abundance: .
CDR3aa: CASSRGLAGVSSTDTQYF; CDR3nt: TGCGCCAGCAGCCGAGGACTAGCGGGGGTCTCTAGCACAGATACGCAGTATTTT; d_gene: TRBD2; v_gene: TRBV4-1; j_gene: TRBJ2-3; abundance: .
CDR3aa: CASSLSPFRASDTQYF; CDR3nt: TGTGCCAGCAGCTTAAGCCCTTTCAGAGCATCAGATACGCAGTATTTT; d_gene: .; v_gene: TRBV7-2; j_gene: TRBJ2-3; abundance: .
CDR3aa: CSVEQTNTEAFF; CDR3nt: TGCAGCGTTGAACAGACGAACACTGAAGCTTTCTTT; d_gene: .; v_gene: TRBV29-1; j_gene: TRBJ1-1; abundance: .
CDR3aa: CASSLFVNQPQHF; CDR3nt: TGTGCCAGCAGCTTGTTCGTAAATCAGCCCCAGCATTTT; d_gene: .; v_gene: TRBV5-6; j_gene: TRBJ1-5; abundance: once
CDR3aa: CASSSSPTDGAFF; CDR3nt: TGTGCCAGCAGCTCGTCTCCGACAGATGGGGCTTTCTTT; d_gene: .; v_gene: TRBV5-6; j_gene: TRBJ1-1; abundance: .
CDR3aa: CASRPQGVGNQPQHF; CDR3nt: TGTGCCAGCAGGCCGCAGGGTGTAGGAAATCAGCCCCAGCATTTT; d_gene: .; v_gene: TRBV28; j_gene: TRBJ1-5; abundance: few
CDR3aa: CARSVDRGHQPQHF; CDR3nt: TGTGCCAGAAGCGTCGACAGGGGACATCAGCCCCAGCATTTT; d_gene: TRBD1; v_gene: TRBV5-3; j_gene: TRBJ1-5; abundance: .
CDR3aa: CASSQNGLTGDSPLHF; CDR3nt: TGCGCCAGCAGCCAAAACGGCCTGACAGGGGATTCACCCCTCCACTTT; d_gene: TRBD1; v_gene: TRBV4-1; j_gene: TRBJ1-6; abundance: few
CDR3aa: CASSASRETQYF; CDR3nt: TGTGCCAGCAGTGCGTCCAGGGAGACCCAGTACTTC; d_gene: .; v_gene: TRBV27; j_gene: TRBJ2-5; abundance: .
CDR3aa: CASSYSNTNQPQHF; CDR3nt: TGTGCCAGCAGTTACTCAAATACGAATCAGCCCCAGCATTTT; d_gene: .; v_gene: TRBV6-5; j_gene: TRBJ1-5; abundance: once
CDR3aa: CASSYGTVGYTF; CDR3nt: TGTGCCAGCAGCTATGGGACAGTTGGCTACACCTTC; d_gene: TRBD1; v_gene: TRBV5-5; j_gene: TRBJ1-2; abundance: .
CDR3aa: CASSSQGAEGGYTF; CDR3nt: TGTGCCAGCAGCTCACAGGGGGCGGAGGGAGGCTACACCTTC; d_gene: TRBD1; v_gene: TRBV7-9; j_gene: TRBJ1-2; abundance: .
CDR3aa: CASSLGRGRAFF; CDR3nt: TGTGCCAGCAGCTTGGGGAGGGGAAGAGCTTTCTTT; d_gene: .; v_gene: TRBV7-9; j_gene: TRBJ1-1; abundance: .
CDR3aa: CASSDSSASRQYF; CDR3nt: TGTGCCAGCAGTGACTCATCGGCTAGTAGACAGTATTTT; d_gene: .; v_gene: TRBV6-4; j_gene: TRBJ2-3; abundance: once
CDR3aa: CASSYQPSNYEQYF; CDR3nt: TGTGCCAGCAGTTACCAGCCGTCTAACTACGAGCAGTACTTC; d_gene: .; v_gene: TRBV27; j_gene: TRBJ2-7; abundance: .
CDR3aa: CASSSSGGFDYGYTF; CDR3nt: TGTGCCAGTAGCTCCTCAGGGGGTTTCGACTATGGCTACACCTTC; d_gene: TRBD1; v_gene: TRBV19; j_gene: TRBJ1-2; abundance: .
CDR3aa: CASSLGQGEYF; CDR3nt: TGTGCCAGCAGCCTAGGACAGGGAGAGTACTTC; d_gene: TRBD1; v_gene: TRBV11-2; j_gene: TRBJ2-7; abundance: .
CDR3aa: CASSLQQRGWDTQYF; CDR3nt: TGCGCCAGCAGCTTACAACAGCGGGGTTGGGATACGCAGTATTTT; d_gene: TRBD2; v_gene: TRBV5-1; j_gene: TRBJ2-3; abundance: .
CDR3aa: CASSIGSVGANVLTF; CDR3nt: TGTGCCAGTAGTATAGGCAGTGTTGGGGCCAACGTCCTGACTTTC; d_gene: .; v_gene: TRBV19; j_gene: TRBJ2-6; abundance: few
CDR3aa: CASRRGTGAGSNQPQHF; CDR3nt: TGTGCCAGCAGGAGGGGGACAGGGGCCGGCAGCAATCAGCCCCAGCATTTT; d_gene: TRBD1; v_gene: TRBV2; j_gene: TRBJ1-5; abundance: few
CDR3aa: CASSPSGSLEQFF; CDR3nt: TGCGCCAGCAGCCCCAGCGGGAGCTTAGAGCAGTTCTTC; d_gene: TRBD2; v_gene: TRBV10-1; j_gene: TRBJ2-1; abundance: .
CDR3aa: CASSEVSNTEAFF; CDR3nt: TGTGCCAGCAGTGAAGTCAGCAACACTGAAGCTTTCTTT; d_gene: .; v_gene: TRBV2; j_gene: TRBJ1-1; abundance: few
CDR3aa: CSAGVQETQYF; CDR3nt: TGCAGTGCGGGGGTCCAAGAGACCCAGTACTTC; d_gene: .; v_gene: TRBV20-1; j_gene: TRBJ2-5; abundance: .
CDR3aa: CASSPGGSNEKLFF; CDR3nt: TGTGCCAGCAGCCCCGGAGGGTCTAATGAAAAACTGTTTTTT; d_gene: .; v_gene: TRBV7-7; j_gene: TRBJ1-4; abundance: .
CDR3aa: CASRRQGASYEQYF; CDR3nt: TGTGCCAGCAGACGACAGGGGGCTTCCTACGAGCAGTACTTC; d_gene: TRBD1; v_gene: TRBV28; j_gene: TRBJ2-7; abundance: .
CDR3aa: CASSFSGGYEQYF; CDR3nt: TGTGCCAGCAGTTTCTCCGGAGGCTACGAGCAGTACTTC; d_gene: .; v_gene: TRBV27; j_gene: TRBJ2-7; abundance: .
CDR3aa: CASSLASNQPQHF; CDR3nt: TGTGCCAGTAGTCTGGCCAGCAATCAGCCCCAGCATTTT; d_gene: .; v_gene: TRBV19; j_gene: TRBJ1-5; abundance: .
CDR3aa: CASSLDRNNEKLFF; CDR3nt: TGTGCCAGCAGCCTCGACAGGAATAATGAAAAACTGTTTTTT; d_gene: .; v_gene: TRBV5-4; j_gene: TRBJ1-4; abundance: .
CDR3aa: CASNPGQGGTEAFF; CDR3nt: TGTGCCAGTAACCCGGGACAGGGTGGCACTGAAGCTTTCTTT; d_gene: TRBD1; v_gene: TRBV19; j_gene: TRBJ1-1; abundance: few
CDR3aa: CASNSYSYEQYF; CDR3nt: TGTGCCAGCAACAGCTACTCCTACGAGCAGTACTTC; d_gene: .; v_gene: TRBV6-1; j_gene: TRBJ2-7; abundance: .
CDR3aa: CASSAKGTEAFF; CDR3nt: TGTGCCAGCAGTGCTAAGGGCACTGAAGCTTTCTTT; d_gene: .; v_gene: TRBV6-5; j_gene: TRBJ1-1; abundance: few
CDR3aa: CASSSRTSGGTQETQYF; CDR3nt: TGCGCCAGCAGTTCAAGGACTAGCGGGGGAACCCAAGAGACCCAGTACTTC; d_gene: TRBD2; v_gene: TRBV10-2; j_gene: TRBJ2-5; abundance: .
CDR3aa: CASSLGGVRTETQYF; CDR3nt: TGTGCCAGCAGCTTGGGGGGGGTCCGTACGGAGACCCAGTACTTC; d_gene: .; v_gene: TRBV5-4; j_gene: TRBJ2-5; abundance: .
CDR3aa: CASSFPRGGEETQYF; CDR3nt: TGTGCCAGCAGCTTTCCCAGGGGTGGGGAGGAGACCCAGTACTTC; d_gene: .; v_gene: TRBV5-4; j_gene: TRBJ2-5; abundance: .
CDR3aa: CASSIEGETVVHYGYTF; CDR3nt: TGTGCCAGTAGTATAGAAGGAGAAACCGTGGTCCACTATGGCTACACCTTC; d_gene: .; v_gene: TRBV19; j_gene: TRBJ1-2; abundance: .
CDR3aa: CASSQVQGEKLFF; CDR3nt: TGCGCCAGCAGCCAAGTCCAGGGAGAAAAACTGTTTTTT; d_gene: .; v_gene: TRBV4-3; j_gene: TRBJ1-4; abundance: .
CDR3aa: CASSLLGNPSYNEQFF; CDR3nt: TGTGCCAGCAGTTTATTGGGGAACCCCTCCTACAATGAGCAGTTCTTC; d_gene: .; v_gene: TRBV27; j_gene: TRBJ2-1; abundance: .
CDR3aa: CASSARGVLNTEAFF; CDR3nt: TGTGCCAGCAGCGCCCGGGGGGTATTAAACACTGAAGCTTTCTTT; d_gene: .; v_gene: TRBV9; j_gene: TRBJ1-1; abundance: .
CDR3aa: CAWSSGTGSYEQYF; CDR3nt: TGTGCCTGGAGTTCTGGGACAGGCTCCTACGAGCAGTACTTC; d_gene: TRBD1; v_gene: TRBV30; j_gene: TRBJ2-7; abundance: .
CDR3aa: CASSMTPTGSSYEQYF; CDR3nt: TGTGCCAGCAGCATGACTCCGACAGGGAGCTCCTACGAGCAGTACTTC; d_gene: TRBD1; v_gene: TRBV7-8; j_gene: TRBJ2-7; abundance: .
CDR3aa: CASSRGGPNTEAFF; CDR3nt: TGCGCCAGCAGCCGGGGAGGCCCGAACACTGAAGCTTTCTTT; d_gene: .; v_gene: TRBV4-1; j_gene: TRBJ1-1; abundance: .
CDR3aa: CAWSRQGDQPQHF; CDR3nt: TGTGCCTGGAGTCGACAGGGCGATCAGCCCCAGCATTTT; d_gene: TRBD1; v_gene: TRBV30; j_gene: TRBJ1-5; abundance: .
CDR3aa: CAISSGQVDQPQHF; CDR3nt: TGTGCCATCAGTTCAGGACAGGTCGATCAGCCCCAGCATTTT; d_gene: TRBD1; v_gene: TRBV10-3; j_gene: TRBJ1-5; abundance: .
CDR3aa: CAWDFLGNTEAFF; CDR3nt: TGTGCCTGGGATTTTCTCGGGAACACTGAAGCTTTCTTT; d_gene: .; v_gene: TRBV30; j_gene: TRBJ1-1; abundance: few
CDR3aa: CASGSNLGTDTQYF; CDR3nt: TGTGCTAGTGGCTCTAACCTCGGTACAGATACGCAGTATTTT; d_gene: .; v_gene: TRBV12-5; j_gene: TRBJ2-3; abundance: .
CDR3aa: CASSKETHLSNQPQHF; CDR3nt: TGTGCCAGCAGCAAAGAAACCCATCTTAGCAATCAGCCCCAGCATTTT; d_gene: .; v_gene: TRBV21-1; j_gene: TRBJ1-5; abundance: .
CDR3aa: CASSARAGLTEAFF; CDR3nt: TGTGCCAGCAGCGCCCGGGCCGGACTGACTGAAGCTTTCTTT; d_gene: .; v_gene: TRBV2; j_gene: TRBJ1-1; abundance: .
CDR3aa: CASSLATSGQETQYF; CDR3nt: TGCGCCAGCAGCTTGGCCACTAGCGGCCAAGAGACCCAGTACTTC; d_gene: TRBD2; v_gene: TRBV5-1; j_gene: TRBJ2-5; abundance: .
CDR3aa: CASSPRAAGSSNQPQHF; CDR3nt: TGTGCCAGTAGTCCACGCGCCGCAGGGAGTAGCAATCAGCCCCAGCATTTT; d_gene: .; v_gene: TRBV19; j_gene: TRBJ1-5; abundance: .
CDR3aa: CASSLKVRGALPTEAFF; CDR3nt: TGTGCCAGCAGCCTCAAAGTCCGGGGGGCCCTTCCCACTGAAGCTTTCTTT; d_gene: .; v_gene: TRBV11-2; j_gene: TRBJ1-1; abundance: .
CDR3aa: CASSLRGPQDEQFF; CDR3nt: TGCGCCAGCAGCTTACGCGGGCCCCAGGATGAGCAGTTCTTC; d_gene: .; v_gene: TRBV5-1; j_gene: TRBJ2-1; abundance: .
CDR3aa: CASSSTGTTNEKLFF; CDR3nt: TGTGCCAGCAGCTCCACAGGGACAACTAATGAAAAACTGTTTTTT; d_gene: .; v_gene: TRBV7-2; j_gene: TRBJ1-4; abundance: few
CDR3aa: CASSRQGAGANVLTF; CDR3nt: TGCGCCAGCAGCCGGCAGGGGGCAGGGGCCAACGTCCTGACTTTC; d_gene: TRBD1; v_gene: TRBV4-1; j_gene: TRBJ2-6; abundance: .
CDR3aa: CASSVGSVTQETQYF; CDR3nt: TGCGCCAGCAGCGTTGGGTCAGTTACCCAAGAGACCCAGTACTTC; d_gene: .; v_gene: TRBV5-1; j_gene: TRBJ2-5; abundance: few